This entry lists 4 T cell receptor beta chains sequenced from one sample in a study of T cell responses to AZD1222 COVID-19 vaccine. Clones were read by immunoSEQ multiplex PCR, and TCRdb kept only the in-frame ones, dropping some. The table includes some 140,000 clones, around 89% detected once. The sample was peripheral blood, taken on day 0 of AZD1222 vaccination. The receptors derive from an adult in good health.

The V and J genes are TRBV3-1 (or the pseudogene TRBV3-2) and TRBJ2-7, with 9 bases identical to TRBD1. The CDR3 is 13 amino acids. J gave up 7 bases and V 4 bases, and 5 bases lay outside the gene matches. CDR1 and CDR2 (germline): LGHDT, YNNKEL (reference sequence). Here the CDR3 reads CASSLGTGLEQYF. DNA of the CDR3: TGTGCCAGCAGCCTGGGGACAGGGCTTGAGCAGTACTTC.

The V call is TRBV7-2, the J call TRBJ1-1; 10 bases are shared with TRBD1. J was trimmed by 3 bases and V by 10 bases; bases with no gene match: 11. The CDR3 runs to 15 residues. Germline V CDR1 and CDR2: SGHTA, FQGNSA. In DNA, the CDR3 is TGTGCCAAACGAATGACCGGGACAGGGGACACTGAAGCTTTCTTT. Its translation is CAKRMTGTGDTEAFF.

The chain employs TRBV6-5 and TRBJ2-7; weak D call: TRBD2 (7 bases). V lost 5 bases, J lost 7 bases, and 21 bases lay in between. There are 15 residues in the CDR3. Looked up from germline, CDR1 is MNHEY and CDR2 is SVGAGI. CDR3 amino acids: CASSPSGGKAWEQYF. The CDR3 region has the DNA TGTGCCAGCAGTCCTTCGGGGGGCAAGGCTTGGGAGCAGTACTTC.

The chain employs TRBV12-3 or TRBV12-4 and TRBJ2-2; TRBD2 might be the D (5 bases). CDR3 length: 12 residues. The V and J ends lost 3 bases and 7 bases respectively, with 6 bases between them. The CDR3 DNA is TGTGCCAGCAGTTTTGAGGGCGGGGAGCTGTTTTTT. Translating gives CASSFEGGELFF.